The present entry profiles one TCR beta chain with its context. Only a few counts were recorded for this clonotype. Its antigen is unknown. No much larger clone exists at a distance of one base, and base qualities are not known. Ficoll-Paque density gradient centrifugation was the method used to isolate PBMCs. The sample comes from a study of T-cell memory formation after mild COVID-19 (dated by TCRdb to 2020 to 2023). Regarding the research as a whole: TCR sequence clusters from the two donors were found to be largely donor specific. In a couple of donors, T-cell clones that expanded and contracted after mild COVID-19 were tracked by sequencing TCRalpha and TCRbeta repertoires over time. Two young, previously healthy adult volunteers made up the cohort, one male and one female.

Sequencing used an Illumina NovaSeq 6000. cDNA libraries for TCRalpha and TCRbeta were prepared by 5'RACE using constant-segment primers, with sample barcodes and unique molecular identifiers added. Trizol reagent was used to extract RNA from every sample. Amplification of the libraries took two PCR steps, and the second step added a second sample barcode plus Illumina TruSeq adapters. Sequencing of libraries was performed on an Illumina NovaSeq with 2 x 150 bp paired-end reads. In the authors' own workflow: Demultiplexing of reads and collapsing into UMI-guided consensus sequences were performed with migec v1.2.7. Using mixcr v2.1.11, UMI consensuses were aligned to TRA and TRB V and J templates and then assembled into clonotypes. A clonotype was counted as expanded or contracted only if both edgeR and NoisET called the change significant, with noise models trained on biological replicates. edgeR calls used a false discovery rate-adjusted p below 0.01 and a log2 fold-change threshold of 1. As an exploratory analysis of dynamics, max-normalized trajectories of the 1000 most abundant clonotypes were examined by PCA with hierarchical clustering. Separately sequenced CD4+ and CD8+ repertoires were used to assign a CD4 or CD8 phenotype to each responding clone. TCRdb reran the public reads through fastp at Q25 and MiXCR, keeping productive beta chains. Every entry covers one CDR3 protein and lists the most common genes and DNA from its rows. The V and J calls follow TCRdb's processing rather than the paper's. This sample lists roughly 180,000 distinct CDR3 sequences; roughly 10% were detected once. The ten largest clones take up 3.5% to 4% of the sample.

Here is what the overall study found, with its caveats: Some responding clones were detected in pre-infection memory, which suggested that pre-existing cross-reactive memory T cells had joined the SARS-CoV-2 response. Contracting CD4+ clones appeared mostly in the CM and EM memory subsets, whereas CD8+ clones were enriched in EMRA. The study included only a couple of mild cases, and larger cohorts that include severe cases with pre-infection samples were judged to be necessary. SARS-CoV-2 specificity was not confirmed for the second-wave clones peaking on day 37. From day 15 to 85, contracting clones showed balanced CD4/CD8 phenotypes, whereas a second wave of clones that expanded from day 15 to 37 leaned towards CD4+.

The specimen was PBMCs or a T cell subset sorted from them (not recorded which). The sequence was obtained from a man younger than 35 who had mild COVID-19 (a few samples of this study predate the infection). The sample titles of this study are shuffled in the database, so cell type and time point are left out; the donor was told from shared clones.

The CDR3 loop reads CASSPSGGAETQYF. At the DNA level, the sequence is TGTGCCAGCTCGCCTAGCGGGGGGGCCGAGACCCAGTACTTC. The chain joins TRBV3-1 to TRBJ2-5, and 12 bases in between align with TRBD2. The CDR3, cysteine through phenylalanine, is 14 amino acids long. The CDR3 DNA has 42 bases and is translated from base 1. Looking up the germline V gene (reference sequence) yields CDR1 LGHDT and CDR2 YNNKEL. V and J are trimmed by 8 bases and 5 bases, and the gene matches miss 6 bases of the junction.